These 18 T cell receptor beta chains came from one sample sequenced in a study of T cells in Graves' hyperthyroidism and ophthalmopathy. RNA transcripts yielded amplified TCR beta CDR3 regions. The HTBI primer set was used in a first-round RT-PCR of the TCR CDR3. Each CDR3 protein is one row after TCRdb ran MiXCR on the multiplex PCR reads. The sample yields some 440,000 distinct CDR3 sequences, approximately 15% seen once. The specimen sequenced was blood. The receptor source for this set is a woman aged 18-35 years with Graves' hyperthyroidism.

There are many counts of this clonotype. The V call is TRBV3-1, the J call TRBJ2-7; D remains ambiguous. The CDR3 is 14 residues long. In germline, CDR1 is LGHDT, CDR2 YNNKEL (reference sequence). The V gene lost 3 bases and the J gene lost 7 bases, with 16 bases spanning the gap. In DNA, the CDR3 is TGTGCCAGCAGCCATAACGGGCGATCTGGGGAGCAGTACTTC. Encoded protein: CASSHNGRSGEQYF.

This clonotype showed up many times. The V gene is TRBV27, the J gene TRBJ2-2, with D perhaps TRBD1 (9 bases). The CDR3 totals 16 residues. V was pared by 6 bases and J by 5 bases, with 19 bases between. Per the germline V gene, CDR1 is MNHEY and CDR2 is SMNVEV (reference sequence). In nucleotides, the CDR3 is TGTGCCAGCAGCCGCGGGGGGACAGGGCTAACCGGGGAGCTGTTTTTT. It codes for CASSRGGTGLTGELFF.

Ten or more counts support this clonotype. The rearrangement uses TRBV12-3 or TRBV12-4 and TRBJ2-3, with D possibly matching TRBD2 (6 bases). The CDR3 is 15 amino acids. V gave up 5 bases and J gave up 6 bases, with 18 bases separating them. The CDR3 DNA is TGTGCCAGCAGTCCCCCAGCGCGCGGGGCGGATACGCAGTATTTT. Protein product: CASSPPARGADTQYF.

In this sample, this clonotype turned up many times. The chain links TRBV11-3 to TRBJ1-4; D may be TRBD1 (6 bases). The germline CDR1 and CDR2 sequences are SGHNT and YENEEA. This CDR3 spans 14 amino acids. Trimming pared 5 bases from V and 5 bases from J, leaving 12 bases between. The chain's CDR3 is CASSPRGANEKLFF. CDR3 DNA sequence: TGTGCCAGCAGCCCCCGGGGGGCCAATGAAAAACTGTTTTTT.

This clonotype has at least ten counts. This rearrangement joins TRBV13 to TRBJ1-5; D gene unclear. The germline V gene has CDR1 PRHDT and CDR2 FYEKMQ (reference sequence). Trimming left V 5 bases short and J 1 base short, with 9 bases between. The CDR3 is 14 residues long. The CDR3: CASSRARSNQPQHF. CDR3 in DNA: TGTGCCAGCAGCAGAGCAAGGAGCAATCAGCCCCAGCATTTT.

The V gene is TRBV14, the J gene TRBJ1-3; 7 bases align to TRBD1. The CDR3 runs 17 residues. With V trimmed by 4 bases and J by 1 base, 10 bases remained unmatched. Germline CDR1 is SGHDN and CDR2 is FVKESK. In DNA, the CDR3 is TGTGCCAGCAGCCGTCGGGACAGCTATTTTTCTGGAAACACCATATATTTT. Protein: CASSRRDSYFSGNTIYF.

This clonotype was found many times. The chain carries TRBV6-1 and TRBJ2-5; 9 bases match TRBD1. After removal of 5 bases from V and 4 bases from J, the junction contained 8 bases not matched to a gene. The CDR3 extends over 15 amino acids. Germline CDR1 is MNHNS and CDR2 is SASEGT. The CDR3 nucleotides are TGTGCCAGCAGTCCTCCCTCGACAGGGGGAGAGACCCAGTACTTC. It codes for CASSPPSTGGETQYF.

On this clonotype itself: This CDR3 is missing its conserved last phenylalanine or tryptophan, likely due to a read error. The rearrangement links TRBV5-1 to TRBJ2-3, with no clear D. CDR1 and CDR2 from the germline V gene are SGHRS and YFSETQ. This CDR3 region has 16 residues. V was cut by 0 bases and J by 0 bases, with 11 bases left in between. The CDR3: CASSLGITTSTDTQYY. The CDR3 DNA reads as TGCGCCAGCAGCTTGGGAATAACAACTAGCACAGATACGCAGTATTAT.

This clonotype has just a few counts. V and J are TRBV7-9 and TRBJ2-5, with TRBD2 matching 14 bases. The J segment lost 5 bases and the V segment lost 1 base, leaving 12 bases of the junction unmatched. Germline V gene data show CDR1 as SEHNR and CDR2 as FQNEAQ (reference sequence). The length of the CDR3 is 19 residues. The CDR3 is CASSLEGLAGALKGETQYF. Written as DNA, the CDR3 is TGTGCCAGCAGCTTAGAGGGACTAGCGGGGGCTCTCAAAGGGGAGACCCAGTACTTC.

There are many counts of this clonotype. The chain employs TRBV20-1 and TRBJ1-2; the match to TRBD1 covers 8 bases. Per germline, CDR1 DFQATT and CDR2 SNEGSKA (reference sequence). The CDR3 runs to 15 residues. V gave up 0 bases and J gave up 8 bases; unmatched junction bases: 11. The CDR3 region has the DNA TGCAGTGCTAGAGATGCCTCACAGGGGGAAGACGGCTACACCTTC. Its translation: CSARDASQGEDGYTF.

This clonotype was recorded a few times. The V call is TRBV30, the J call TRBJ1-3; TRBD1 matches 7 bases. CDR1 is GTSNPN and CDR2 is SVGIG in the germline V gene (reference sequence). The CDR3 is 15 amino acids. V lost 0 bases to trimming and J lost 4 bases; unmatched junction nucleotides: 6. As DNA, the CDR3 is TGTGCCTGGAGTGTAGGGACAGCAGTAGGAAACACCATATATTTT. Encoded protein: CAWSVGTAVGNTIYF.

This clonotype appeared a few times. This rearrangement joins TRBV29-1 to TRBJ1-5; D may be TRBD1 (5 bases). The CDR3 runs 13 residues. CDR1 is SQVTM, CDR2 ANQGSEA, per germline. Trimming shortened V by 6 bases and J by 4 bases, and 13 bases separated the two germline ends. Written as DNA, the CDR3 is TGCAGCGTGGGGCGGGACCGGAATCAGCCCCAGCATTTT. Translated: CSVGRDRNQPQHF.

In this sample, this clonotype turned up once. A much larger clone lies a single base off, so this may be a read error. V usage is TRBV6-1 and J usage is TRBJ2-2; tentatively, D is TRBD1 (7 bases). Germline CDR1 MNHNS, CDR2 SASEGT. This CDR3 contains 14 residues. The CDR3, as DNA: TGTGCCGGCGGAACAACAGGGGTTACCGGGGGGCTGTTTTTT. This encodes CAGGTTGVTGGLFF.

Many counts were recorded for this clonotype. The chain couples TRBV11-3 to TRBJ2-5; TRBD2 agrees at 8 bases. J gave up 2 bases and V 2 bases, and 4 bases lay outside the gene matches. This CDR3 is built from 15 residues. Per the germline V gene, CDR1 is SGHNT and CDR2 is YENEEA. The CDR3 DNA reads TGTGCCAGCAGCTTATACGTAGCGGGACAAGAGACCCAGTACTTC. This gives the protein CASSLYVAGQETQYF.

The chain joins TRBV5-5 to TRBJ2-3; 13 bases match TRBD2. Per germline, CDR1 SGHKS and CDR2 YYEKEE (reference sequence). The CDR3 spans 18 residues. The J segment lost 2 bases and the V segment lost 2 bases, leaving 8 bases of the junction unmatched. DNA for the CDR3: TGTGCCAGCAGCTTATCACAACTAGCGGGAGGGCTCACAGATACGCAGTATTTT. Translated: CASSLSQLAGGLTDTQYF.

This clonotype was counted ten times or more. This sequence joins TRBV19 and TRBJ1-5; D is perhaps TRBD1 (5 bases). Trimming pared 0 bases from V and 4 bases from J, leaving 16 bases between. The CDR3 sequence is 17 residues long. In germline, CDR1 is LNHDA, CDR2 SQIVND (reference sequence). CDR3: CASSIDRGRATNQPQHF. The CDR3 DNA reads TGTGCCAGTAGTATAGATCGGGGCAGGGCGACGAATCAGCCCCAGCATTTT.

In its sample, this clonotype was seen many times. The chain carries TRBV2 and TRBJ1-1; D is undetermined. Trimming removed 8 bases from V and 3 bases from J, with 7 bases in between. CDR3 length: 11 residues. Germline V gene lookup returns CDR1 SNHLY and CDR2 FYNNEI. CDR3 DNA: TGTGCCAGCGAGGAGGACACTGAAGCTTTCTTT. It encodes CASEEDTEAFF. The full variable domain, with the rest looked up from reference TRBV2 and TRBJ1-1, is EPEVTQTPSHQVTQMGQEVILRCVPISNHLYFYWYRQILGQKVEFLVSFYNNEISEKSEIFDDQFSVERPDGSNFTLKIRSTKLEDSAMYFCASEEDTEAFFGQGTRLTVV.

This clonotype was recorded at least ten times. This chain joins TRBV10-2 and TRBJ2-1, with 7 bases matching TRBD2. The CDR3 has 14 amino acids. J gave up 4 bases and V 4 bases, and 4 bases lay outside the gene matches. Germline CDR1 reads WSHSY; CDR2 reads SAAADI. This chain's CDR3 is CASSGEGHYNEQFF. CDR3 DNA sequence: TGCGCCAGCAGTGGGGAGGGCCATTACAATGAGCAGTTCTTC.